The 27 T cell receptor beta chains below all came from one sample that was sequenced in a study of control samples from healthy donors and cancer patients. Generated by immunoSEQ multiplex PCR, the TCRdb table keeps only in-frame clones and is missing some. The repertoire has approximately 120,000 clones, around 89% of them found once; the top ten carry roughly a sixth. Sequenced material: blood. These receptors all come from a woman in her 50s in good health.

V and J are TRBV6-2 or TRBV6-3 and TRBJ1-1; D uncertain. V lost 2 bases, J lost 7 bases, and 11 bases lay in between. Germline V CDR1 and CDR2: MNHEY, SVGEGT. CDR3 length: 13 residues. DNA of the CDR3: TGTGCCAGCAGTTACCTCTTGGGGAGTGAAGCTTTCTTT. Amino acids: CASSYLLGSEAFF.

J is TRBJ2-1 and V is TRBV7-6; 7 positions match TRBD2. J lost 6 bases, V lost 2 bases, and 7 bases had no gene match. Looked up from germline, CDR1 is SGHVS and CDR2 is FNYEAQ. The CDR3 is 15 amino acids. The CDR3 DNA is TGTGCCAGCAGCTTATGGGGGAGGGCCTCCAATGAGCAGTTCTTC. This translates into CASSLWGRASNEQFF.

V usage is TRBV10-2 and J usage is TRBJ1-1; tentatively, D is TRBD1 (6 bases). Germline CDR1 WSHSY, CDR2 SAAADI. Trimming stripped 8 bases from V and 4 bases from J, with 17 bases between. This CDR3 spans 14 amino acids. CDR3 coding DNA: TGCGCCAGCGGTGCGGGGGGCGGGGGCACTGAAGCTTTCTTT. It yields the protein CASGAGGGGTEAFF.

This chain connects TRBV11-2 to TRBJ1-1, with D hard to call. Germline values: CDR1 SGHAT, CDR2 FQNNGV. V was clipped by 5 bases and J by 4 bases, with 11 bases between them. This CDR3 is 13 amino acids long. CDR3 in amino acids: CASSERSSTEAFF. CDR3 DNA: TGTGCCAGCAGCGAAAGAAGTAGCACTGAAGCTTTCTTT.

V usage is TRBV7-3 and J usage is TRBJ2-3; 13 bases are shared with TRBD2. V lost 5 bases to trimming and J lost 1 base; unmatched junction nucleotides: 6. CDR1 and CDR2 from the germline V gene are SGHTA and FQGTGA. CDR3 size: 17 residues. This CDR3 is CASSLRLAGGGTDTQYF. CDR3 sequence (DNA): TGTGCCAGCAGCCTAAGACTAGCGGGAGGCGGCACAGATACGCAGTATTTT. The whole variable domain, remainder taken from reference TRBV7-3 and TRBJ2-3, is GAGVSQTPSNKVTEKGKYVELRCDPISGHTALYWYRQSLGQGPEFLIYFQGTGAADDSGLPNDRFFAVRPEGSVSTLKIQRTERGDSAVYLCASSLRLAGGGTDTQYFGPGTRLTVL.

V is TRBV2 and J is TRBJ2-2, with unresolved D. Germline CDR1 SNHLY, CDR2 FYNNEI. Trimming stripped 2 bases from V and 2 bases from J, with 6 bases between. The CDR3 runs 14 residues. The CDR3 region is CASSEPTNTGELFF. DNA of the CDR3: TGTGCCAGCAGTGAACCGACCAACACCGGGGAGCTGTTTTTT.

This chain links TRBV3-1 (or the pseudogene TRBV3-2) with TRBJ1-2; TRBD1 aligns across 11 bases. Germline CDR1 reads LGHDT; CDR2 reads YNNKEL (reference sequence). J gave up 8 bases and V 4 bases, and 3 bases lay outside the gene matches. The CDR3 length is 13 residues. The CDR3 sequence: CASSLGQGDGYTF. The CDR3 coding sequence is TGTGCCAGCAGCCTGGGACAGGGGGACGGCTACACCTTC.

This clone was found once. The chain carries TRBV11-2 and TRBJ2-7, with 8 bases fitting TRBD2. Trimming at V came to 4 bases and at J to 3 bases, leaving 8 bases not matched to a gene. In germline, CDR1 is SGHAT, CDR2 FQNNGV. The CDR3 runs to 15 residues. The chain's CDR3 is CASSSISGVVYEQYF. The CDR3 DNA reads TGTGCCAGCAGCTCCATTAGCGGGGTCGTCTACGAGCAGTACTTC.

V is TRBV6-5 and J is TRBJ1-5, with a weak D call TRBD1 (5 bases). CDR1 and CDR2 from the germline V gene are MNHEY and SVGAGI. The CDR3 is 13 amino acids. V was pared by 7 bases and J by 4 bases, with 11 bases between. The CDR3 bases are TGTGCCAGCAAAAAGACAGATAATCAGCCCCAGCATTTT. It is translated as CASKKTDNQPQHF.

This sequence joins TRBV10-2 and TRBJ1-5, with a weak D call TRBD1 (6 bases). Germline V gene lookup returns CDR1 WSHSY and CDR2 SAAADI. The CDR3 runs to 15 residues. The V gene lost 4 bases and the J gene lost 6 bases, with 16 bases spanning the gap. CDR3 region: CASSVIGGGGQPQHF. In DNA form, the CDR3 reads TGCGCCAGCAGTGTAATCGGGGGGGGCGGTCAGCCCCAGCATTTT.

This chain links TRBV4-1 with TRBJ2-6; 8 bases are shared with TRBD1. The CDR3 covers 18 residues. V lost 1 base, J lost 0 bases, and 5 bases stayed unmatched. The germline CDR1 and CDR2 sequences are MGHRA and YSYEKL. CDR3 sequence: CASSQAGQASSGANVLTF. Here the CDR3 DNA reads TGCGCCAGCAGCCAAGCGGGACAGGCTTCCTCTGGGGCCAACGTCCTGACTTTC.

The chain couples TRBV20-1 to TRBJ2-7; D gene unclear. In germline, CDR1 is DFQATT, CDR2 SNEGSKA (reference sequence). V lost 6 bases, J lost 4 bases, and 10 bases lay in between. The CDR3 runs to 11 residues. CDR3 DNA sequence: TGCAGTGCCCCCCTGGGTTACGAGCAGTACTTC. The encoded protein is CSAPLGYEQYF.

This chain uses TRBV7-9 with TRBJ1-2, with TRBD1 matching over 7 bases. The germline CDR1 and CDR2 sequences are SEHNR and FQNEAQ (reference sequence). Unmatched junction bases numbered 12, after V lost 5 bases and J lost 3 bases. This CDR3 spans 16 amino acids. CDR3 residues: CASSRGGQGVHYGYTF. The CDR3 DNA follows: TGTGCCAGCAGCCGAGGTGGTCAGGGGGTCCACTATGGCTACACCTTC. The whole variable domain, filled in from reference TRBV7-9 and TRBJ1-2, reads DTGVSQNPRHKITKRGQNVTFRCDPISEHNRLYWYRQTLGQGPEFLTYFQNEAQLEKSRLLSDRFSAERPKGSFSTLEIQRTEQGDSAMYLCASSRGGQGVHYGYTFGSGTRLTVV.

J is TRBJ2-5 and V is TRBV2; tentatively, D is TRBD1 or TRBD2 (7 bases each). V lost 10 bases, J lost 2 bases, and 17 bases lay in between. Germline V gene data show CDR1 as SNHLY and CDR2 as FYNNEI. CDR3 length equals 14 residues. The CDR3 DNA follows: TGTGCCACCCAGGGGGGGCGGAGACAAGAGACCCAGTACTTC. Translated: CATQGGRRQETQYF.

The CDR3 reads CAWSVFDGTDTQYF. CDR3 coding DNA: TGTGCCTGGAGTGTATTTGATGGGACAGATACGCAGTATTTT. V and J are TRBV30 and TRBJ2-3; D is unresolved. V gave up 0 bases and J gave up 3 bases, with 10 bases separating them. CDR1 is GTSNPN, CDR2 SVGIG, per germline (reference sequence). The CDR3 is made up of 14 amino acids.

The chain employs TRBV6-5 and TRBJ2-7; 9 bases are shared with TRBD1. J gave up 7 bases and V 5 bases, and 6 bases lay outside the gene matches. This CDR3 spans 13 amino acids. Germline V gives CDR1 MNHEY, CDR2 SVGAGI. The CDR3 spells CASSPQGAREQYV. CDR3 nucleotides: TGTGCCAGCAGTCCACAGGGGGCGCGGGAGCAGTACGTC.

The V call is TRBV5-6, the J call TRBJ1-1, with D uncertain. The ends were cut back, 3 bases at V and 1 base at J, with 13 bases in the middle. Germline CDR1 is SGHDT and CDR2 is YYEEEE. The length of the CDR3 is 15 residues. CDR3 coding DNA: TGTGCCAGCAGCTCGCCGAACGGCGGGAACACTGAAGCTTTCTTT. Its protein is CASSSPNGGNTEAFF.

The CDR3 reads CASKVSRRCNEQFF. CDR3 in DNA: TGCGCCAGCAAAGTCTCAAGGCGATGTAATGAGCAGTTCTTC. The J gene is TRBJ2-1, the V gene TRBV4-3, with D hard to call. The CDR3 is made up of 14 amino acids. Germline V CDR1 and CDR2: LGHNA, YSLEER. V was shortened by 7 bases and J by 7 bases, with 17 bases between the two germline ends.

The chain carries TRBV3-1 (or the pseudogene TRBV3-2) and TRBJ2-1; possible D gene TRBD1, 5 bases. Trimming removed 2 bases at V and 5 bases at J, with 13 bases between. From germline, CDR1 is LGHDT and CDR2 YNNKEL (reference sequence). The CDR3 totals 15 residues. The CDR3 coding sequence is TGTGCCAGCAGCCAATTGGAAGGGGCCCACAATGAGCAGTTCTTC. This codes for CASSQLEGAHNEQFF.

The chain recombines TRBV5-6 with TRBJ2-2; D is ambiguous. The germline CDR1 and CDR2 sequences are SGHDT and YYEEEE. Trimming stripped 0 bases from V and 10 bases from J, with 10 bases between. This CDR3 comprises 13 residues. The CDR3 spells CASSLVVVEELFF. The DNA for the CDR3 is TGTGCCAGCAGCTTGGTGGTGGTTGAGGAGCTGTTTTTT.

This clone was picked up a small number of times. The chain has TRBV6-5 and TRBJ1-6; D remains unclear. The ends were cut back, 7 bases at V and 0 bases at J, with 10 bases in the middle. Looked up from germline, CDR1 is MNHEY and CDR2 is SVGAGI. The CDR3 length is 15 residues. The CDR3 DNA follows: TGTGCCAGCAAGCAGGAGGACTCCTATAATTCACCCCTCCACTTT. It codes for CASKQEDSYNSPLHF.

In nucleotides, the CDR3 is TGTGCCAGCAGCCCCCAGGGAGGGGCCACAGATACGCAGTATTTT. It yields the protein CASSPQGGATDTQYF. The rearrangement joins TRBV6-4 to TRBJ2-3; TRBD2 agrees at 7 bases. The germline V gene has CDR1 MRHNA and CDR2 SNTAGT. CDR3 size: 15 residues. V lost 6 bases to trimming and J lost 2 bases; unmatched junction nucleotides: 8.

The chain employs TRBV19 and TRBJ2-3; the D is unclear. CDR1 LNHDA and CDR2 SQIVND come from the germline V gene (reference sequence). The V end lost 4 bases, the J end lost 2 bases, and 13 bases lay between the germline ends. CDR3 size: 15 residues. The CDR3 reads CASSTTEIPTDTQYF. The CDR3 DNA reads TGTGCCAGTAGTACCACCGAGATTCCCACAGATACGCAGTATTTT.

V usage is TRBV4-1 and J usage is TRBJ1-4; D is perhaps TRBD1 (6 bases). CDR3 length: 13 residues. Between the trimmed V and J ends, which lost 6 bases and 8 bases, there was a span of 13 bases. Germline CDR1 and CDR2: MGHRA and YSYEKL. In DNA, the CDR3 is TGCGCCAGCAGAGATGGGGGGCGGGAAAAACTGTTTTTT. Protein: CASRDGGREKLFF.

The chain carries TRBV4-1 and TRBJ2-7; D is possibly TRBD1 or TRBD2 (5 bases each). The CDR3 runs to 17 residues. Trimming cost V 1 base and J 0 bases, with 16 bases left between them. Germline lookup yields CDR1 MGHRA and CDR2 YSYEKL. CDR3 sequence (DNA): TGCGCCAGCAGCCAAGGCCTGTACCCGGGGCGCTCCTACGAGCAGTACTTC. Its protein is CASSQGLYPGRSYEQYF.

The gene calls are TRBV7-9 and TRBJ2-2; 9 bases line up with TRBD2. V gave up 7 bases and J gave up 7 bases; unmatched junction bases: 13. From germline, CDR1 is SEHNR and CDR2 FQNEAQ (reference sequence). The CDR3 runs 16 residues. CDR3 protein: CASNMIAGEDFGELFF. The CDR3 region has the DNA TGTGCCAGCAATATGATAGCGGGAGAGGATTTCGGGGAGCTGTTTTTT.

The chain is built from TRBV7-9 and TRBJ1-2, with unresolved D. The length of the CDR3 is 13 residues. The V gene's germline CDR1 is SEHNR and CDR2 FQNEAQ (reference sequence). Trimming removed 8 bases from V and 4 bases from J, with 14 bases in between. CDR3 in amino acids: CASQPPLSYGYTF. CDR3 bases: TGTGCCAGCCAGCCCCCACTATCCTATGGCTACACCTTC.